The 18 T cell receptor beta chains below come from one sample, sequenced in a study of cytomegalovirus exposure and HLA in healthy donors. The PCR was carried out with 60 Vbeta primers and 13 Jbeta primers. Profiled with immunoSEQ multiplex PCR; TCRdb holds only in-frame clones, not every one. The sample shows 140,000 to 150,000 clones, more than 70% of them seen only once. The sample consisted of PBMCs. These receptors were obtained from a woman aged 40 to 49 in good health and CMV-seronegative.

The rearrangement links TRBV6-5 to TRBJ1-1; weak D call: TRBD1 (5 bases). Per germline, CDR1 MNHEY and CDR2 SVGAGI. This CDR3 spans 16 amino acids. Trimming pared 0 bases from V and 1 base from J, leaving 12 bases between. The CDR3 protein is CASSYSILGQNTEAFF. CDR3 bases: TGTGCCAGCAGTTACTCGATTCTGGGGCAGAACACTGAAGCTTTCTTT.

The rearrangement uses TRBV19 and TRBJ1-1; unclear D gene. The CDR3 covers 12 residues. Germline CDR1 is LNHDA and CDR2 is SQIVND (reference sequence). Between the trimmed V and J ends, which lost 7 bases and 1 base, there was a span of 7 bases. CDR3 amino acids: CASNSGNTEAFF. The CDR3 nucleotides are TGTGCCAGTAATTCGGGGAACACTGAAGCTTTCTTT.

The chain couples TRBV11-3 to TRBJ1-1, with D unresolved. Trimming shortened V by 5 bases and J by 8 bases, and 15 bases separated the two germline ends. This CDR3 spans 13 amino acids. The germline V gene has CDR1 SGHNT and CDR2 YENEEA. CDR3 nucleotides: TGTGCCAGCAGCCGCGGGCAGCCCACGGAAGCTTTCTTT. Residues: CASSRGQPTEAFF.

The chain combines TRBV11-2 with TRBJ2-7, with a weak D call TRBD2 (5 bases). Trimming shortened V by 1 base and J by 0 bases, and 19 bases separated the two germline ends. The V gene's germline CDR1 is SGHAT and CDR2 FQNNGV. The CDR3 is 18 amino acids. The DNA for the CDR3 is TGTGCCAGCAGCTTAGCTCCCCTCACGAGCGGAGGCTCCTACGAGCAGTACTTC. Protein: CASSLAPLTSGGSYEQYF.

The chain links TRBV10-3 to TRBJ2-7; tentative D call: TRBD2 (6 bases). Germline V gene lookup returns CDR1 ENHRY and CDR2 SYGVKD. The CDR3 covers 12 residues. V lost 6 bases and J lost 0, with 6 bases in between. The CDR3 here is CAISGGSYEQYF. CDR3 nucleotide sequence: TGTGCCATCAGCGGGGGCTCCTACGAGCAGTACTTC.

J is TRBJ2-7 and V is TRBV6-5, with D tentatively TRBD1 (6 bases). The V and J ends lost 5 bases and 3 bases respectively, with 8 bases between them. Germline CDR1 MNHEY, CDR2 SVGAGI. CDR3 size: 12 residues. The CDR3 nucleotides read TGTGCCAGCAGTGCACAGGGCTACGAGCAGTACTTC. Translated: CASSAQGYEQYF.

This clone was counted a few times. V and J are TRBV2 and TRBJ2-6, with D possibly being TRBD1 (5 bases). Germline lookup yields CDR1 SNHLY and CDR2 FYNNEI. Between the trimmed V and J ends, which lost 1 base and 13 bases, there was a span of 8 bases. This CDR3 has 12 amino acids. CDR3 in DNA: TGTGCCAGCAGTGAAGGGGGCAGGGTCCTGACTTTC. This sequence encodes CASSEGGRVLTF.

This clone has only one observation. The chain recombines TRBV7-6 with TRBJ2-5, with 8 bases identical to TRBD2. The J call may be faulty, since TRBJ2-7 better matches the DNA end. CDR3 length: 15 amino acids. The germline CDR1 and CDR2 sequences are SGHVS and FNYEAQ. CDR3 residues: CASSLASGLGYEQYF. The CDR3 DNA is TGTGCCAGCAGCTTAGCCTCGGGACTAGGTTACGAGCAGTACTTC.

The CDR3 sequence: CASSPGTLAEETQYF. The CDR3 nucleotides are TGCGCCAGCAGCCCCGGGACTCTTGCTGAAGAGACCCAGTACTTC. J is TRBJ2-5 and V is TRBV5-1; weak D call: TRBD2 (6 bases). This CDR3 contains 15 residues. V lost 4 bases to trimming and J lost 3 bases, with 16 bases between them. Germline V gives CDR1 SGHRS, CDR2 YFSETQ.

This clone has more than one count but fewer than ten. The rearrangement links TRBV19 to TRBJ1-1; maybe TRBD1 (5 bases). Per the germline V gene, CDR1 is LNHDA and CDR2 is SQIVND (reference sequence). The V end was cut by 0 bases, the J end by 0 bases, with 14 bases between. This CDR3 has 17 amino acids. The CDR3 protein is CASSIDRAGRMNTEAFF. The CDR3 nucleotides are TGTGCCAGTAGTATAGATCGGGCAGGGCGGATGAACACTGAAGCTTTCTTT.

This chain uses TRBV28 with TRBJ1-3, with 7 bases matching TRBD1. Trimming removed 4 bases from V and 0 bases from J; junction bases left unmatched: 3. Germline-derived CDR1 and CDR2 are MDHEN and SYDVKM. The CDR3 covers 15 residues. This CDR3 is CASSSGTVSGNTIYF. The CDR3 DNA follows: TGTGCCAGCAGTTCAGGGACAGTCTCTGGAAACACCATATATTTT.

The rearrangement uses TRBV5-1 and TRBJ1-2; 7 bases map to TRBD1. This CDR3 contains 14 residues. The ends lost 4 bases at V and 2 bases at J; junction bases unmatched: 5. Germline values: CDR1 SGHRS, CDR2 YFSETQ. The CDR3 sequence is CASSQGTANYGYTF. The CDR3 DNA reads as TGCGCCAGCAGCCAGGGGACAGCGAACTATGGCTACACCTTC.

The J gene is TRBJ1-3, the V gene TRBV4-2; D is perhaps TRBD1 (6 bases). There are 16 residues in the CDR3. Trimming shortened V by 2 bases and J by 0 bases, and 11 bases separated the two germline ends. CDR1 is LGHNA and CDR2 is YNFKEQ in the germline V gene. The CDR3 sequence is CASSQTGQSSGNTIYF. The CDR3 region has the DNA TGTGCCAGCAGCCAAACCGGACAGTCCTCTGGAAACACCATATATTTT.

This sequence joins TRBV19 and TRBJ1-1; D call uncertain. This CDR3 has 13 amino acids. Trimming shortened V by 7 bases and J by 7 bases, and 16 bases separated the two germline ends. Germline CDR1 reads LNHDA; CDR2 reads SQIVND (reference sequence). CDR3 sequence: CASTGLGGHEAFF. Here the CDR3 DNA reads TGTGCCAGTACGGGTCTGGGAGGTCATGAAGCTTTCTTT.

There are a few counts of this clone. The rearrangement uses TRBV27 and TRBJ2-7; maybe TRBD1 (6 bases). Trimming removed 6 bases from V and 6 bases from J, with 15 bases in between. The CDR3 has 13 amino acids. From germline, CDR1 is MNHEY and CDR2 SMNVEV (reference sequence). CDR3 DNA: TGTGCCAGCAGCCCTGGGACAACGGCCGAGCAGTACTTC. Its translation: CASSPGTTAEQYF.

Only a few counts were recorded for this clone. V gene TRBV10-3 combines with J gene TRBJ1-5; TRBD1 matches at 9 bases. The V and J ends lost 2 bases and 4 bases, in that order; junction bases with no gene match: 3. In germline, CDR1 is ENHRY, CDR2 SYGVKD. The CDR3 length is 15 residues. CDR3 in DNA: TGTGCCATCAGTGAGAACAGGGGGCGAAATCAGCCCCAGCATTTT. It translates to CAISENRGRNQPQHF.

V is TRBV10-2 and J is TRBJ1-2; D is unresolved. The CDR3 sequence is 12 residues long. CDR1 is WSHSY, CDR2 SAAADI, per germline. The germline V and J ends were trimmed by 8 bases and 3 bases, with 10 bases remaining between them. CDR3 in DNA: TGCGCCAGCCTCTGGCAGGACTATGGCTACACCTTC. It yields the protein CASLWQDYGYTF.

This clone has only a few counts. The chain has TRBV4-2 and TRBJ2-5; 7 nucleotides match TRBD1. V trimming: 4 bases; J trimming: 2 bases; junction bases outside the gene matches: 7. CDR3 length equals 15 residues. Germline V CDR1 and CDR2: LGHNA, YNFKEQ. The CDR3 DNA is TGTGCCAGCAGCCCTATTCAGGACAGGCAAGAGACCCAGTACTTC. Translation gives CASSPIQDRQETQYF.